A single sample is the source of the 10 T cell receptor beta chains below, sequenced in a study of blood T cell repertoires in COVID-19. The data were produced by immunoSEQ multiplex PCR, yet TCRdb's version contains in-frame clones alone and is incomplete. This sample has around 260,000 clones; around 86% occur once, and the top ten carry about 0.94%. The material sequenced was peripheral blood. The receptors stem from a woman aged 40-49 years who had recovered from COVID-19.

The V call is TRBV27, the J call TRBJ2-3; 13 bases agree with TRBD2. CDR3 length: 17 amino acids. Germline loops: CDR1 MNHEY, CDR2 SMNVEV (reference sequence). V trimming: 4 bases; J trimming: 3 bases; junction bases outside the gene matches: 7. CDR3 in DNA: TGTGCCAGCAGTTCACAACGGACTAGCGGGAGTACAGATACGCAGTATTTT. Encoded protein: CASSSQRTSGSTDTQYF.

This chain uses TRBV6-5 with TRBJ2-2; TRBD2 matches 13 bases. From germline, CDR1 is MNHEY and CDR2 SVGAGI. Trimming at V came to 4 bases and at J to 7 bases, leaving 3 bases not matched to a gene. This CDR3 has 15 amino acids. CDR3 coding DNA: TGTGCCAGCAGTTGGACTAGCGGGAGTGGCGGGGAGCTGTTTTTT. Translating gives CASSWTSGSGGELFF.

The CDR3 coding sequence is TGTGCCAGCAGCTCAACTACTAGTCTAGCGGGAGTCCTTAATGAGCAGTTCTTC. Residues: CASSSTTSLAGVLNEQFF. The V gene is TRBV7-9, the J gene TRBJ2-1; TRBD2 aligns across 10 bases. V was pared by 4 bases and J by 7 bases, with 16 bases of the junction left unmatched. Germline V gene sequence: CDR1 SEHNR, CDR2 FQNEAQ (reference sequence). This CDR3 is built from 18 residues.

This chain links TRBV5-3 with TRBJ2-4; 11 bases are shared with TRBD1. TRBV5-3 is sorted into the ORF group, with uncertain function. The V gene end was trimmed by 3 bases and the J gene end by 9 bases; junction bases not matched to a gene: 5. The CDR3 runs to 14 residues. The CDR3 DNA sequence: TGTGCCAGAAGCTCGGGACAGGGGGGAGGCATTCAGTACTTC. As protein: CARSSGQGGGIQYF.

This clone was observed a single time. This sequence joins TRBV30 and TRBJ2-5; 14 bases are a match to TRBD2. V trimming: 3 bases; J trimming: 5 bases; junction bases outside the gene matches: 11. The length of the CDR3 is 17 residues. CDR1 is GTSNPN and CDR2 is SVGIG in the germline V gene (reference sequence). CDR3 nucleotides: TGTGCCTGGAGCCCCCCGGGACTAGCGGGAGCGCTTGAGACCCAGTACTTC. Translating it yields CAWSPPGLAGALETQYF. Complete variable domain (other parts from reference TRBV30 and TRBJ2-5): SQTIHQWPATLVQPVGSPLSLECTVEGTSNPNLYWYRQAAGRGLQLLFYSVGIGQISSEVPQNLSASRPQDRQFILSSKKLLLSDSGFYLCAWSPPGLAGALETQYFGPGTRLLVL.

The V call is TRBV6-5, the J call TRBJ2-7; TRBD1 aligns across 8 bases. The V gene end was trimmed by 2 bases and the J gene end by 3 bases; junction bases not matched to a gene: 6. The CDR3 is 15 amino acids. Germline V gene data show CDR1 as MNHEY and CDR2 as SVGAGI. Here the CDR3 DNA reads TGTGCCAGCAGTTACAACGGACAGGGAGGCTACGAGCAGTACTTC. It codes for CASSYNGQGGYEQYF.

The V and J genes are TRBV9 and TRBJ2-1, with TRBD2 identical over 9 bases. V dropped 3 bases and J dropped 4; count of bases not matched to a gene: 5. From germline, CDR1 is SGDLS and CDR2 YYNGEE. The CDR3 is made up of 15 amino acids. In DNA, the CDR3 is TGTGCCAGCAGCGGAACTAGCGGGCCATACAATGAGCAGTTCTTC. This gives the protein CASSGTSGPYNEQFF.

The DNA for the CDR3 is TGTGCCAGCAGCTTCACGGTGAACACTGAAGCTTTCTTT. Amino acid sequence: CASSFTVNTEAFF. V is TRBV7-7 and J is TRBJ1-1, with no clear D. The CDR3 is 13 amino acids. Germline CDR1 and CDR2: SSHAT and FNYEAQ (reference sequence). V gave up 3 bases and J gave up 0 bases, with 5 bases separating them.

This chain links TRBV5-6 with TRBJ2-7, with 8 bases that match TRBD1. J lost 7 bases, V lost 2 bases, and 11 bases had no gene match. The germline CDR1 and CDR2 sequences are SGHDT and YYEEEE. The CDR3 covers 15 residues. The CDR3 DNA is TGTGCCAGCAGCTTAGAGGCACAGGGGGTGGGAGAGCAGTACTTC. Protein: CASSLEAQGVGEQYF. Supplemented by reference TRBV5-6 and TRBJ2-7, the full variable domain reads DAGVTQSPTHLIKTRGQQVTLRCSPKSGHDTVSWYQQALGQGPQFIFQYYEEEERQRGNFPDRFSGHQFPNYSSELNVNALLLGDSALYLCASSLEAQGVGEQYFGPGTRLTVT.

The rearrangement uses TRBV11-3 and TRBJ2-3; tentative D call: TRBD2 (6 bases). There are 15 residues in the CDR3. V lost 6 bases to trimming and J lost 2 bases, with 15 bases between them. Germline CDR1 is SGHNT and CDR2 is YENEEA. CDR3 nucleotide sequence: TGTGCCAGCAGGTGGGGGGACGTACCCACAGATACGCAGTATTTT. Protein sequence: CASRWGDVPTDTQYF.